Following are 20 T cell receptor beta chains from one sample sequenced in a study of glioma-infiltrating T cells after dendritic cell vaccination. Data came from immunoSEQ multiplex PCR; TCRdb stores just in-frame clones and leaves some out. This table has tens of thousands of clones, around 80% appearing once. Sample: blood, taken before dendritic cell vaccination. The receptors originated from a human donor with glioblastoma.

The V call is TRBV5-1, the J call TRBJ2-5; maybe TRBD2 (5 bases). V was pared by 0 bases and J by 4 bases, with 22 bases between. The CDR3 consists of 18 residues. Per germline, CDR1 SGHRS and CDR2 YFSETQ. The CDR3: CASSLGIFSGGRVETQYF. In DNA, the CDR3 is TGCGCCAGCAGCTTGGGGATTTTCTCCGGAGGCAGAGTAGAGACCCAGTACTTC.

This chain connects TRBV5-1 to TRBJ2-1; 9 bases line up with TRBD2. This CDR3 has 15 residues. The V segment lost 0 bases and the J segment 6 bases; nucleotides outside the gene matches: 4. The V gene's germline CDR1 is SGHRS and CDR2 YFSETQ. The chain's CDR3 is CASSLVSGGSNEQFF. CDR3 nucleotides: TGCGCCAGCAGCTTGGTTAGCGGGGGAAGCAATGAGCAGTTCTTC.

The chain combines TRBV2 with TRBJ1-2; a possible D gene is TRBD1 (6 bases). CDR1 is SNHLY and CDR2 is FYNNEI in the germline V gene. The V end lost 6 bases, the J end lost 8 bases, and 16 bases lay between the germline ends. This CDR3 is 13 amino acids long. CDR3 loop: CASRAGAKGGYTF. For the CDR3, the DNA is TGTGCCAGCAGGGCAGGGGCCAAGGGGGGCTACACCTTC.

This chain joins TRBV13 and TRBJ1-3; 7 positions agree with TRBD1. The CDR3 has 17 amino acids. CDR1 and CDR2 from the germline V gene are PRHDT and FYEKMQ (reference sequence). With 6 bases clipped from V and 4 bases from J, the junction kept 15 bases outside the gene matches. CDR3 residues: CASSFDRVRVPGNTIYF. CDR3 sequence (DNA): TGTGCCAGCAGTTTTGACAGGGTTAGAGTCCCAGGAAACACCATATATTTT.

The V call is TRBV6-5, the J call TRBJ1-2; D gene unclear. The CDR3 has 13 amino acids. From germline, CDR1 is MNHEY and CDR2 SVGAGI. Trimming shortened V by 10 bases and J by 4 bases, and 16 bases separated the two germline ends. The CDR3 loop is CATYAGEGYGYTF. The CDR3 nucleotides read TGTGCCACCTATGCCGGGGAGGGCTATGGCTACACCTTC.

This chain links TRBV5-1 with TRBJ2-3; D perhaps matches TRBD2 (5 bases). V was trimmed by 7 bases and J by 0 bases, leaving 12 bases between them. This CDR3 region has 14 residues. Germline CDR1 and CDR2: SGHRS and YFSETQ. The CDR3 is CASHLERSTDTQYF. The CDR3 DNA reads as TGCGCCAGCCACCTCGAGCGGAGCACAGATACGCAGTATTTT.

J is TRBJ1-4 and V is TRBV29-1; TRBD1 matches at 7 bases. CDR3 length: 15 amino acids. From germline, CDR1 is SQVTM and CDR2 ANQGSEA. V lost 1 base, J lost 4 bases, and 6 bases stayed unmatched. The CDR3 here is CSVEGTGRSNEKLFF. The CDR3 coding sequence is TGCAGCGTTGAAGGGACAGGCCGGAGTAATGAAAAACTGTTTTTT.

The genes are TRBV9 and TRBJ2-2; 8 bases are a match to TRBD1. CDR3 length: 17 amino acids. Germline lookup yields CDR1 SGDLS and CDR2 YYNGEE. With 4 bases clipped from V and 3 bases from J, the junction kept 11 bases outside the gene matches. The CDR3 nucleotides read TGTGCCAGCAGCTCCGGACAGGGCCCGATGGACACCGGGGAGCTGTTTTTT. Residues: CASSSGQGPMDTGELFF.

J is TRBJ2-3 and V is TRBV7-2; D is undetermined. The CDR3 contains 15 residues. CDR1 and CDR2 from the germline V gene are SGHTA and FQGNSA. The V gene lost 2 bases and the J gene lost 0 bases, with 9 bases spanning the gap. CDR3: CASSLKKPSTDTQYF. In nucleotides, the CDR3 is TGTGCCAGCAGCTTAAAAAAGCCTAGCACAGATACGCAGTATTTT.

The chain employs TRBV2 and TRBJ2-5; 7 bases match TRBD2. The CDR3 is 11 amino acids. Losses at the gene ends were 9 bases for V and 5 bases for J; bases not matched to a gene: 3. Germline values: CDR1 SNHLY, CDR2 FYNNEI. In DNA form, the CDR3 reads TGTGCCAGTGGGCGGGAGGAGACCCAGTACTTC. This codes for CASGREETQYF.

This clone has only one observation. The chain carries TRBV6-5 and TRBJ2-1, with D perhaps matching TRBD2 (5 bases). The ends were cut back, 2 bases at V and 6 bases at J, with 14 bases in the middle. The germline CDR1 and CDR2 sequences are MNHEY and SVGAGI. CDR3 length: 15 residues. The CDR3 loop reads CASSYGSLAINEQFF. The CDR3 DNA reads TGTGCCAGCAGTTACGGGTCCCTAGCCATCAATGAGCAGTTCTTC.

This clone is a singleton in its sample. The V call is TRBV29-1, the J call TRBJ2-3, with a weak D call TRBD2 (6 bases). This CDR3 is 16 amino acids long. V lost 3 bases, J lost 0 bases, and 16 bases lay in between. The germline CDR1 and CDR2 sequences are SQVTM and ANQGSEA. The CDR3 DNA sequence: TGCAGCGTTGAGGGGGGTTCTATTTCTAGCACAGATACGCAGTATTTT. Translating it yields CSVEGGSISSTDTQYF.

This sequence joins TRBV14 and TRBJ1-4, with no clear D. V lost 4 bases, J lost 5 bases, and 11 bases lay in between. Germline CDR1 and CDR2: SGHDN and FVKESK. CDR3 length: 14 amino acids. CDR3 loop: CASSRRQTNEKLFF. Here the CDR3 DNA reads TGTGCCAGCAGCCGGCGGCAGACGAATGAAAAACTGTTTTTT.

V is TRBV19 and J is TRBJ2-3; 8 bases are shared with TRBD2. Losses at the gene ends were 6 bases for V and 4 bases for J; bases not matched to a gene: 3. Germline CDR1 is LNHDA and CDR2 is SQIVND (reference sequence). The CDR3 runs to 13 residues. CDR3 amino acids: CASRGLASDTQYF. The DNA for the CDR3 is TGTGCCAGTAGAGGACTAGCTTCAGATACGCAGTATTTT.

This chain joins TRBV20-1 and TRBJ1-1; D is undetermined. The V and J ends lost 7 bases and 8 bases respectively, with 5 bases between them. The germline V gene has CDR1 DFQATT and CDR2 SNEGSKA (reference sequence). This CDR3 is built from 8 residues. The CDR3 loop reads CSVGEAFF. CDR3 sequence (DNA): TGCAGTGTGGGCGAAGCTTTCTTT.

The chain joins TRBV28 to TRBJ2-5; TRBD2 aligns across 10 bases. V trimming: 4 bases; J trimming: 2 bases; junction bases outside the gene matches: 7. The CDR3 runs 16 residues. Per the germline V gene, CDR1 is MDHEN and CDR2 is SYDVKM. CDR3: CASSSQGLAKQETQYF. The CDR3 nucleotides are TGTGCCAGCAGTTCCCAGGGACTAGCGAAACAAGAGACCCAGTACTTC.

V gene TRBV5-6 combines with J gene TRBJ2-1, with 8 nucleotides matching TRBD1. CDR1 and CDR2 (germline): SGHDT, YYEEEE. J gave up 4 bases and V 4 bases, and 10 bases lay outside the gene matches. The CDR3 has 16 residues. This CDR3 is CASSLLAGGIYNEQFF. The CDR3 bases are TGTGCCAGCAGCCTTCTCGCAGGGGGCATATACAATGAGCAGTTCTTC.

This chain joins TRBV29-1 and TRBJ2-1, with 8 positions matching TRBD2. Germline lookup yields CDR1 SQVTM and CDR2 ANQGSEA. This CDR3 comprises 13 residues. The J segment lost 6 bases and the V segment lost 4 bases, leaving 5 bases of the junction unmatched. DNA for the CDR3: TGCAGCGTTGGGCTAGCGGGCAGCAATGAGCAGTTCTTC. Translated: CSVGLAGSNEQFF.

J is TRBJ2-3 and V is TRBV9, with 9 positions matching TRBD2. Trimming removed 7 bases from V and 2 bases from J; junction bases left unmatched: 5. CDR1 is SGDLS, CDR2 YYNGEE, per germline. The CDR3 loop spans 14 amino acids. The CDR3 DNA is TGTGCCAGCGGGGCGGGAGGGATCACAGATACGCAGTATTTT. Amino acid sequence: CASGAGGITDTQYF.

The chain uses TRBV7-2 and TRBJ2-5, with 8 bases aligning to TRBD2. J was trimmed by 3 bases and V by 5 bases; bases with no gene match: 2. The CDR3 has 13 residues. Germline V CDR1 and CDR2: SGHTA, FQGNSA. In DNA form, the CDR3 reads TGTGCCAGCAGCCAACTAGCGGAAGAGACCCAGTACTTC. The encoded protein is CASSQLAEETQYF.